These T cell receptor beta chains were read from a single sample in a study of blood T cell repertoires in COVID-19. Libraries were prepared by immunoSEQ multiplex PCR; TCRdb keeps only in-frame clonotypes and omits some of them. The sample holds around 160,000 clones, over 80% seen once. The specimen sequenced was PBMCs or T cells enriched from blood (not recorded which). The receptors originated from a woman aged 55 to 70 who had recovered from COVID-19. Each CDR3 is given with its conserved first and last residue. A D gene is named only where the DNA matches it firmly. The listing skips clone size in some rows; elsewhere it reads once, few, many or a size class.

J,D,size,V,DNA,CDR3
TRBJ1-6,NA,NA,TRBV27,TGTGCCAGCAGTTTCCTAGGGGCAGAGTCACCCCTCCACTTT,CASSFLGAESPLHF
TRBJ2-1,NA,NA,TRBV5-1,TGCGCCAGCAGCTTGGCCGGCGGCTATTCCTACAATGAGCAGTTCTTC,CASSLAGGYSYNEQFF
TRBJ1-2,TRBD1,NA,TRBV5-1,TGCGCCAGCAGCACCTCTTTTCAGGGGGGTGGCTACACCTTC,CASSTSFQGGGYTF
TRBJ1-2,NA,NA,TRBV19,TGTGCCAGTAGTAGGGCCGTTACAACTAACTATGGCTACACCTTC,CASSRAVTTNYGYTF
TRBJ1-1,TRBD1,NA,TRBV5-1,TGCGCCAGCAGCTTGGGACAGGGGGTCGAAGCTTTCTTT,CASSLGQGVEAFF
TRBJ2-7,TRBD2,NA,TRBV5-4,TGTGCCAGCACCTCCGGGACTAGCGGATACGAGCAGTACTTC,CASTSGTSGYEQYF
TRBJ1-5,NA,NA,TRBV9,TGTGCCAGCAGCGTAGGATCAGGGCCTGGGGAGCCCCAGCATTTT,CASSVGSGPGEPQHF
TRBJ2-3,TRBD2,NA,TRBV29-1,TGCAGCGTTACAGCGGGAAGCACAGATACGCAGTATTTT,CSVTAGSTDTQYF
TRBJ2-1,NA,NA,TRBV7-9,TGTGCCAGCACCTCATGGGGAGCAATTAATGAGCAGTTCTTC,CASTSWGAINEQFF
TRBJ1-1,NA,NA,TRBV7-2,TGTGCCAGCAGCTTAGCATTGACAGGTGGCACTGAAGCTTTCTTT,CASSLALTGGTEAFF
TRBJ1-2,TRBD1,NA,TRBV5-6,TGTGCCAGCTGCCGAGACGGCCTTGGACAGGGAGATGGCTACACCTTC,CASCRDGLGQGDGYTF
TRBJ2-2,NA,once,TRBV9,TGTGCCAGCAGCGTAGGGCAGGCGCGCACCGGGGAGCTGTTTTTT,CASSVGQARTGELFF
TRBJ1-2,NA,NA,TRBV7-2,TGTGCCAGCAGCTTAGTTTCAGGGTATGGCTACACCTTC,CASSLVSGYGYTF
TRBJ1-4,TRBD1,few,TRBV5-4,TGTGCCAGCAGCCCGGGGACAGGGATGCGAAAACTGTTTTTT,CASSPGTGMRKLFF
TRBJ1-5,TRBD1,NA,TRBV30,TGTGCCTGGAGTCGGACAGGAATAAATCAGCCCCAGCATTTT,CAWSRTGINQPQHF
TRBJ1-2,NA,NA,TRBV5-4,TGTGCCGGCACTACAGCCAGGGATAACTATGGCTACACCTTC,CAGTTARDNYGYTF
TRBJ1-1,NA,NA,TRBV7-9,TGTGCCAGCAGCTTGTTGGGGGGTGACACTGAAGCTTTCTTT,CASSLLGGDTEAFF